The source of this T cell receptor (beta chain) is a study of CD8+ T cells in alopecia areata. This clone was detected a few times. Antigen specificity is unknown. After isolation, RNA underwent reverse transcription to generate cDNA as the sequencing template. The assay was immunoSEQ multiplex PCR, and TCRdb's table has in-frame clones only and misses some. Of roughly 280,000 clones in the sample, 60% are singletons; the top ten hold around 0.92%. Findings of the study overall: Among the 100 top clones, expanded CD8+ clones, like scalp clonality, were significantly decreased by tofacitinib.

Treatment noted: oral pan-JAK inhibitor, 5-10 mg twice daily. The investigators collected lesional scalp punch biopsies and peripheral blood from alopecia areata patients. The sequencing used CD4+ T cells sorted from blood, collected at approximately week 51, from a patient treated with tofacitinib. The receptor was derived from a human donor with alopecia areata.

The CDR3 nucleotides are TGTGCCAGCACCCGGGGCACAGATACGCAGTATTTT. Its translation: CASTRGTDTQYF. The V gene is TRBV25-1, the J gene TRBJ2-3; D is unresolved. CDR3 length equals 12 residues. CDR1 is MGHDK, CDR2 SYGVNS, per germline. Trimming pared 7 bases from V and 1 base from J, leaving 6 bases between.